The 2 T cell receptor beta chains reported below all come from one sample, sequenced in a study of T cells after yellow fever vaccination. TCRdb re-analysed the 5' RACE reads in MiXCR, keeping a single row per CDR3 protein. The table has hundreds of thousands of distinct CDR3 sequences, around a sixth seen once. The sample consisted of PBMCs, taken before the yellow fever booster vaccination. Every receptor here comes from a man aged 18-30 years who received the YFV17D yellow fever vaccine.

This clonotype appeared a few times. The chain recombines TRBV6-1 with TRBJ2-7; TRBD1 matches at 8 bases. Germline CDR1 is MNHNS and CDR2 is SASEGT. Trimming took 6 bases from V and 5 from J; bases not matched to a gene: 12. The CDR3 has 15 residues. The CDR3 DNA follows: TGTGCCAGCAGACCCGGACAGGGCAACCTGCACGAGCAGTACGTC. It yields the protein CASRPGQGNLHEQYV.

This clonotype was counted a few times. CDR3 region: CASSLREGETQYF. The CDR3 region has the DNA TGTGCCAGCAGCCTCAGGGAGGGGGAGACCCAGTACTTC. V is TRBV7-3 and J is TRBJ2-5; 7 bases align to TRBD2. Trimming at V came to 5 bases and at J to 5 bases, leaving 5 bases not matched to a gene. The CDR3 totals 13 residues. Looked up from germline, CDR1 is SGHTA and CDR2 is FQGTGA.